This TCR beta chain derives from a study of T cell responses to AZD1222 COVID-19 vaccine. Findings and caveats of the study: No day 14 peak samples; only post-peak repertoires were characterized.

This table comes from immunoSEQ multiplex PCR, and its TCRdb copy is limited to in-frame clones, with some not included. Found here are about 130,000 clones, roughly 84% of them singletons; the top ten hold about 4%. Regarding this clone: The antigen is not known.

The germline CDR1 and CDR2 sequences are MDHEN and SYDVKM. The CDR3 contains 15 residues. J gave up 4 bases and V 5 bases, and 7 bases lay outside the gene matches. The sequencing used peripheral blood, collected on day 0 of AZD1222 vaccination. This TCR was recovered from an adult in good health. The chain links TRBV28 to TRBJ1-5; 8 nucleotides agree with TRBD1. CDR3 bases: TGTGCCAGCAGTGCGCAGGGGGCGCGGAATCAGCCCCAGCATTTT. Translating gives CASSAQGARNQPQHF.